This passage covers 9 T cell receptor beta chains from one sample sequenced in a study of blood T cells in healthy people across ages. Primed by a sample-barcoded 5' primer and a J-beta primer mix, a second PCR proceeded for about 6 to 11 cycles. TCRdb used MiXCR to reprocess the 5' RACE reads, holding one entry per CDR3 protein. There are roughly 570,000 distinct CDR3 sequences in the sample; about 26% occur only once, and around 20% lies in the top ten. Sample: blood. The source of these receptors is a woman in her seventies in good health.

The rearrangement uses TRBV9 and TRBJ2-2; no definite D call. This CDR3 is built from 14 residues. V lost 4 bases, J lost 1 base, and 8 bases lay in between. The germline gives CDR1 SGDLS, CDR2 YYNGEE. CDR3 region: CASSRIGNTGELFF. In nucleotides, the CDR3 is TGTGCCAGCAGCCGGATTGGGAACACCGGGGAGCTGTTTTTT.

In this sample, this clonotype turned up once. The CDR3 region is CASSLTARGGGELFF. CDR3 DNA sequence: TGTGCCAGCAGCTTAACTGCTCGGGGTGGCGGGGAGCTGTTTTTT. This chain uses TRBV7-3 with TRBJ2-2; D may be TRBD2 (5 bases). Per germline, CDR1 SGHTA and CDR2 FQGTGA. The V and J ends lost 0 bases and 7 bases respectively, with 12 bases between them. The CDR3 contains 15 residues.

The CDR3 DNA reads TGTGCCAGCAGTTTAAAATACGGGGCGGACTACGAGCAGTACTTC. Residues: CASSLKYGADYEQYF. The genes are TRBV27 and TRBJ2-7; D may match TRBD1 or TRBD2 (5 bases each). Germline V CDR1 and CDR2: MNHEY, SMNVEV (reference sequence). The CDR3 totals 15 residues. V lost 2 bases, J lost 3 bases, and 14 bases lay in between.

This chain connects TRBV7-2 to TRBJ1-2; a weak D match, TRBD1 (6 bases). With 5 bases removed from V and 2 bases from J, the gap between germline ends came to 15 bases. The germline V gene has CDR1 SGHTA and CDR2 FQGNSA. CDR3 size: 15 residues. In DNA, the CDR3 is TGTGCCAGCAGCCCCCGATGGGGGCAGAACTATGGCTACACCTTC. Translating it yields CASSPRWGQNYGYTF.

The chain combines TRBV12-3 or TRBV12-4 with TRBJ2-5; no definite D call. The DNA end lines up better with TRBJ2-7; the J call may be wrong. The CDR3 is 15 residues long. The chain's CDR3 is CASSLSIETDYEQYF. CDR3 bases: TGTGCCAGCAGTTTAAGCATAGAAACAGACTACGAGCAGTACTTC.

The chain carries TRBV24-1 and TRBJ2-7; weak D call: TRBD2 (5 bases). The CDR3 is 15 residues long. Trimming removed 3 bases at V and 2 bases at J, with 13 bases between. Germline V gene sequence: CDR1 KGHDR, CDR2 SFDVKD. This chain's CDR3 is CATSDPGGPAYEQYF. DNA of the CDR3: TGTGCCACCAGTGATCCCGGCGGGCCAGCCTACGAGCAGTACTTC.

The V and J genes are TRBV27 and TRBJ1-5; D is unresolved. From germline, CDR1 is MNHEY and CDR2 SMNVEV (reference sequence). This CDR3 has 12 amino acids. V dropped 6 bases and J dropped 9 bases, with 12 bases sitting between them. The DNA for the CDR3 is TGTGCCAGCAGCGGTCCCGTGGGGCCCCAGCATTTT. This sequence encodes CASSGPVGPQHF.

A few counts support this clonotype. The V and J genes are TRBV5-1 and TRBJ1-2, with 8 positions matching TRBD1. CDR1 and CDR2 from the germline V gene are SGHRS and YFSETQ. The V segment lost 5 bases and the J segment 7 bases; nucleotides outside the gene matches: 10. The CDR3 is 14 amino acids. CDR3 protein: CASSGPDRVLGYTF. The CDR3, as DNA: TGCGCCAGCAGTGGGCCGGACAGGGTGCTTGGCTACACCTTC. The whole variable domain, remainder taken from reference TRBV5-1 and TRBJ1-2, is KAGVTQTPRYLIKTRGQQVTLSCSPISGHRSVSWYQQTPGQGLQFLFEYFSETQRNKGNFPGRFSGRQFSNSRSEMNVSTLELGDSALYLCASSGPDRVLGYTFGSGTRLTVV.

In this sample, this clonotype turned up a few times. The gene calls are TRBV7-2 and TRBJ2-4; D not certain. V dropped 4 bases and J dropped 4 bases, with 11 bases sitting between them. Germline V gene data show CDR1 as SGHTA and CDR2 as FQGNSA. This CDR3 region has 14 residues. The CDR3: CASSSEPTKNIQYF. The CDR3 nucleotides read TGTGCCAGCAGCTCCGAACCGACGAAAAACATTCAGTACTTC.